Below, 20 T cell receptor beta chains from the same sample are listed, as sequenced in a study of T cell responses to AZD1222 COVID-19 vaccine. Generated by immunoSEQ multiplex PCR, the TCRdb table keeps only in-frame clones and is missing some. The data show fewer than 85,000 clones, 70% to 90% seen once. The material was peripheral blood, obtained 28 days after the second AZD1222 dose. The receptors were sampled from an adult who received the AZD1222 COVID-19 vaccine.

This clone was seen more than once but under ten times. The chain has TRBV12-3 or TRBV12-4 and TRBJ1-1, with D unresolved. This CDR3 spans 13 amino acids. Trimming left V 8 bases short and J 0 bases short, with 10 bases between. The CDR3 region is CASALLMNTEAFF. In DNA form, the CDR3 reads TGTGCCAGCGCACTTCTCATGAACACTGAAGCTTTCTTT.

J is TRBJ2-7 and V is TRBV14; TRBD1 matches at 7 bases. The CDR3 extends over 16 amino acids. Per germline, CDR1 SGHDN and CDR2 FVKESK. J lost 0 bases, V lost 1 base, and 6 bases had no gene match. The CDR3 DNA sequence: TGTGCCAGCAGCCAAGCCCTTGACAGGGCCTCCTACGAGCAGTACTTC. Its translation: CASSQALDRASYEQYF.

The CDR3 sequence: CASSEPGHSYNEQFF. Here the CDR3 DNA reads TGCGCCAGCAGTGAGCCGGGACACTCCTACAATGAGCAGTTCTTC. This rearrangement joins TRBV10-2 to TRBJ2-1; a weak D match, TRBD1 (6 bases). V was pared by 2 bases and J by 0 bases, with 8 bases between. Germline loops: CDR1 WSHSY, CDR2 SAAADI. This CDR3 is 15 amino acids long.

V gene TRBV7-8 combines with J gene TRBJ1-1; TRBD1 aligns across 7 bases. Germline loops: CDR1 SGHVS, CDR2 FQNEAQ. V shed 4 bases and J 10 bases; nucleotides not matched to a gene: 12. The CDR3 covers 14 residues. The CDR3 DNA is TGTGCCAGCAGCTCGGCCACAGGGGAATCGGCAGCTTTCTTT. Translating it yields CASSSATGESAAFF.

This clone came up once. The chain has TRBV14 and TRBJ2-5; a weak D match, TRBD2 (6 bases). The CDR3 contains 14 residues. V lost 4 bases, J lost 2 bases, and 11 bases lay in between. The germline gives CDR1 SGHDN, CDR2 FVKESK. This chain's CDR3 is CASSPIGGQETQYF. The CDR3 DNA sequence: TGTGCCAGCAGCCCCATCGGGGGTCAAGAGACCCAGTACTTC. The variable domain in full, completed from reference TRBV14 and TRBJ2-5, reads EAGVTQFPSHSVIEKGQTVTLRCDPISGHDNLYWYRRVMGKEIKFLLHFVKESKQDESGMPNNRFLAERTGGTYSTLKVQPAELEDSGVYFCASSPIGGQETQYFGPGTRLLVL.

The CDR3 DNA sequence: TGTGCCAGCAGCCCCGAGACAGGATACTATGGCTACACCTTC. This translates into CASSPETGYYGYTF. The chain carries TRBV5-5 and TRBJ1-2; possible D gene TRBD1, 6 bases. The CDR3 extends over 14 amino acids. Deletions cut 4 bases from V and 3 bases from J, with 13 bases between. Germline values: CDR1 SGHKS, CDR2 YYEKEE (reference sequence).

This clone showed up just once. The chain recombines TRBV6-5 with TRBJ1-2; D is unclear. Germline V CDR1 and CDR2: MNHEY, SVGAGI. V was clipped by 8 bases and J by 8 bases, with 12 bases between them. The CDR3 loop spans 11 amino acids. CDR3 nucleotide sequence: TGTGCCAGCCAACAAGGACGGGGCTACACCTTC. Residues: CASQQGRGYTF.

The chain has TRBV18 and TRBJ1-5; D uncertain. V lost 2 bases and J lost 4, with 12 bases in between. Germline assignment: CDR1 KGHSH and CDR2 LQKENI. The CDR3 runs 15 residues. The CDR3 here is CASSPAAGRNQPQHF. The CDR3 nucleotides read TGTGCCAGCTCACCAGCGGCAGGTCGAAATCAGCCCCAGCATTTT.

The rearrangement joins TRBV6-5 to TRBJ1-1, with TRBD1 as a possible D gene (6 bases). The CDR3 has 13 amino acids. V lost 10 bases and J lost 1, with 13 bases in between. CDR1 is MNHEY and CDR2 is SVGAGI in the germline V gene. This CDR3 reads CAIKGGPNTEAFF. The CDR3 region has the DNA TGTGCCATCAAGGGGGGCCCGAACACTGAAGCTTTCTTT.

This clone was counted once. The chain recombines TRBV7-8 with TRBJ2-5; 11 bases align to TRBD1. The V segment lost 1 base and the J segment 5 bases; nucleotides outside the gene matches: 12. Germline CDR1 reads SGHVS; CDR2 reads FQNEAQ. This CDR3 is built from 18 residues. In nucleotides, the CDR3 is TGTGCCAGCAGCTTAGGTTTTATGGGGGACAGGGGGATGGAGACCCAGTACTTC. As protein: CASSLGFMGDRGMETQYF.

The CDR3: CASRDLSAGQDTQYF. CDR3 nucleotides: TGTGCCAGTAGGGACCTTTCCGCGGGACAAGATACGCAGTATTTT. The rearrangement links TRBV19 to TRBJ2-3; D may correspond to TRBD1 or TRBD2 (6 bases each). The V gene lost 6 bases and the J gene lost 5 bases, with 18 bases spanning the gap. The germline V gene has CDR1 LNHDA and CDR2 SQIVND (reference sequence). The CDR3 loop spans 15 amino acids.

CDR3 in DNA: TGTGCCAGCAGCTTGATACAGGGGGTCGAGCAGTACTTC. It yields the protein CASSLIQGVEQYF. The chain employs TRBV5-6 and TRBJ2-7; 8 bases agree with TRBD1. Germline CDR1 and CDR2: SGHDT and YYEEEE. V trimming: 1 base; J trimming: 6 bases; junction bases outside the gene matches: 3. This CDR3 has 13 amino acids.

The rearrangement joins TRBV11-2 to TRBJ2-7; perhaps TRBD2 as D (6 bases). The CDR3 consists of 14 residues. V gave up 1 base and J gave up 4 bases, with 11 bases separating them. Germline V gene data show CDR1 as SGHAT and CDR2 as FQNNGV. CDR3 in DNA: TGTGCCAGCAGCTTAGTAGCGGAGCAATACGAGCAGTACTTC. It translates to CASSLVAEQYEQYF.

V is TRBV4-2 and J is TRBJ2-7; 13 bases are a match to TRBD2. Germline V lookup: CDR1 LGHNA, CDR2 YNFKEQ. The J segment lost 0 bases and the V segment lost 4 bases, leaving 9 bases of the junction unmatched. This CDR3 has 18 residues. For the CDR3, the DNA is TGTGCCAGCAGCCTCTTACCCGGGACTAGCGGGACCTCCTACGAGCAGTACTTC. Protein product: CASSLLPGTSGTSYEQYF.

The genes are TRBV18 and TRBJ1-1; TRBD1 is a possible D gene (6 bases). Germline assignment: CDR1 KGHSH and CDR2 LQKENI. V was shortened by 1 base and J by 11 bases, with 23 bases between the two germline ends. The CDR3 is 16 amino acids. Here the CDR3 DNA reads TGTGCCAGCTCACCACGGACAGCGGGCGGGGTAAAAGGGGCTTTCTTT. Its translation: CASSPRTAGGVKGAFF. Full variable domain (remainder filled in from reference TRBV18 and TRBJ1-1): NAGVMQNPRHLVRRRGQEARLRCSPMKGHSHVYWYRQLPEEGLKFMVYLQKENIIDESGMPKERFSAEFPKEGPSILRIQQVVRGDSAAYFCASSPRTAGGVKGAFFGQGTRLTVV.

This chain connects TRBV19 to TRBJ1-2, with 9 bases that match TRBD1. CDR1 and CDR2 (germline): LNHDA, SQIVND (reference sequence). This CDR3 comprises 19 residues. With 4 bases clipped from V and 8 bases from J, the junction kept 23 bases outside the gene matches. The CDR3 region has the DNA TGTGCCAGTAGTACCTTACCCGGGACAGGGACCCATCGTTTTTCAGGCTACACCTTC. Its protein is CASSTLPGTGTHRFSGYTF. Full variable domain (missing parts from reference TRBV19 and TRBJ1-2): DGGITQSPKYLFRKEGQNVTLSCEQNLNHDAMYWYRQDPGQGLRLIYYSQIVNDFQKGDIAEGYSVSREKKESFPLTVTSAQKNPTAFYLCASSTLPGTGTHRFSGYTFGSGTRLTVV.

This chain connects TRBV18 to TRBJ2-3; D gene uncertain. The CDR3 consists of 16 residues. The germline V gene encodes CDR1 KGHSH and CDR2 LQKENI. V shed 4 bases and J shed 0 bases, with 14 bases lying between them. Written as DNA, the CDR3 is TGTGCCAGCTCACGACGAGGCGGCGAGAGCACAGATACGCAGTATTTT. Its translation is CASSRRGGESTDTQYF. The entire variable domain, with the rest obtained from reference TRBV18 and TRBJ2-3, is as follows: NAGVMQNPRHLVRRRGQEARLRCSPMKGHSHVYWYRQLPEEGLKFMVYLQKENIIDESGMPKERFSAEFPKEGPSILRIQQVVRGDSAAYFCASSRRGGESTDTQYFGPGTRLTVL.

This clone was seen a handful of times. The chain has TRBV7-8 and TRBJ1-1, with 7 positions matching TRBD1. The germline gives CDR1 SGHVS, CDR2 FQNEAQ. CDR3 length: 17 residues. After removal of 5 bases from V and 3 bases from J, the junction contained 15 bases not matched to a gene. In DNA, the CDR3 is TGTGCCAGCAGCCTTAGTAGGTTGGCAGGGGGTGACACTGAAGCTTTCTTT. Translation: CASSLSRLAGGDTEAFF.

V usage is TRBV6-2 or TRBV6-3 and J usage is TRBJ2-3; 9 positions agree with TRBD2. The CDR3 length is 15 residues. The germline V gene has CDR1 MNHEY and CDR2 SVGEGT. V gave up 6 bases and J gave up 0 bases; unmatched junction bases: 4. CDR3 sequence (DNA): TGTGCCAGCAGACCTAGCGGGGCTAGCACAGATACGCAGTATTTT. Translating it yields CASRPSGASTDTQYF.

V and J are TRBV10-3 and TRBJ1-1; TRBD1 might be the D (6 bases). V lost 0 bases and J lost 11, with 19 bases in between. CDR1 and CDR2 (germline): ENHRY, SYGVKD. The CDR3 is 15 amino acids. CDR3 sequence: CAISESLIGGQGAFF. CDR3 bases: TGTGCCATCAGTGAGTCTTTGATAGGGGGTCAAGGTGCTTTCTTT.